The 17 T cell receptor beta chains below were found in one sample sequenced in a study of T cell repertoires in cytomegalovirus infection. TCRdb used MiXCR to reprocess the reads, holding one entry per CDR3 protein. The repertoire holds roughly 230,000 distinct CDR3 sequences, with 20% to 25% as singletons. What was sequenced was CD8+ T cells from PBMCs. These receptors all stem from a human donor in good health (CMV status not recorded). Some clones in this sample may be carry-over from other donors' samples.

This clonotype was detected only a few times. V is TRBV28 and J is TRBJ2-2, with 8 positions matching TRBD2. CDR1 is MDHEN, CDR2 SYDVKM, per germline. After removal of 4 bases from V and 10 bases from J, the junction contained 8 bases not matched to a gene. The CDR3 is 14 amino acids. Here the CDR3 DNA reads TGTGCCAGCAGTTATCCGGGACTAGGATCGGAGCTGTTTTTT. Its protein product is CASSYPGLGSELFF.

This clonotype was counted a few times. This chain joins TRBV6-5 and TRBJ2-1; 7 bases align to TRBD2. The CDR3 has 13 amino acids. The junction had 5 bases not matched to a gene; V was cut back by 3 bases and J by 9 bases. Germline V gene sequence: CDR1 MNHEY, CDR2 SVGAGI. CDR3 region: CASSYREGSEQFF. CDR3 nucleotides: TGTGCCAGCAGTTATAGGGAGGGGTCTGAGCAGTTCTTC.

V gene TRBV11-2 combines with J gene TRBJ2-7, with D maybe TRBD2 (6 bases). With 3 bases removed from V and 1 base from J, the gap between germline ends came to 13 bases. Germline V gives CDR1 SGHAT, CDR2 FQNNGV. The CDR3 totals 15 residues. CDR3 sequence (DNA): TGTGCCAGCAGCTTGGAGCCCCGGGGGTCCTACGAGCAGTACTTC. Its translation is CASSLEPRGSYEQYF.

The rearrangement links TRBV5-6 to TRBJ2-7, with TRBD1 matching over 9 bases. V trimming: 3 bases; J trimming: 0 bases; junction bases outside the gene matches: 4. The germline V gene has CDR1 SGHDT and CDR2 YYEEEE. This CDR3 region has 15 residues. This CDR3 reads CASSWDRAPSYEQYF. The CDR3 nucleotides are TGTGCCAGCAGCTGGGACAGGGCCCCCTCCTACGAGCAGTACTTC. Using reference TRBV5-6 and TRBJ2-7 for the parts outside the CDR3, the full variable domain is DAGVTQSPTHLIKTRGQQVTLRCSPKSGHDTVSWYQQALGQGPQFIFQYYEEEERQRGNFPDRFSGHQFPNYSSELNVNALLLGDSALYLCASSWDRAPSYEQYFGPGTRLTVT.

This clonotype came up a few times. The chain employs TRBV29-1 and TRBJ2-4, with D possibly matching TRBD1 (5 bases). Germline CDR1 SQVTM, CDR2 ANQGSEA. Trimming cost V 4 bases and J 5 bases, with 15 bases left between them. There are 14 residues in the CDR3. The CDR3: CSVVGGGAQNIQYF. The CDR3 nucleotides read TGCAGCGTTGTAGGTGGTGGGGCACAAAACATTCAGTACTTC.

This clonotype was counted at least ten times. V and J are TRBV14 and TRBJ2-3; TRBD2 might be the D (5 bases). The germline V and J ends were trimmed by 1 base and 6 bases, with 17 bases remaining between them. Germline CDR1 reads SGHDN; CDR2 reads FVKESK. The CDR3 length is 16 residues. The CDR3 spells CASSQADAFGMDTQYF. Here the CDR3 DNA reads TGTGCCAGCAGCCAAGCCGACGCCTTCGGGATGGATACGCAGTATTTT.

This clonotype was detected many times. The chain carries TRBV11-3 and TRBJ2-1, with D possibly being TRBD1 (6 bases). Germline-derived CDR1 and CDR2 are SGHNT and YENEEA. This CDR3 region has 15 residues. Trimming took off 5 bases at V and 8 bases at J, with 19 bases between the two ends. The CDR3 loop reads CASSPGQKEVDEQFF. As DNA, the CDR3 is TGTGCCAGCAGCCCGGGACAAAAAGAGGTGGATGAGCAGTTCTTC. The whole variable domain, filled in from reference TRBV11-3 and TRBJ2-1, reads EAGVVQSPRYKIIEKKQPVAFWCNPISGHNTLYWYLQNLGQGPELLIRYENEEAVDDSQLPKDRFSAERLKGVDSTLKIQPAELGDSAVYLCASSPGQKEVDEQFFGPGTRLTVL.

This clonotype was counted a few times. V and J are TRBV7-6 and TRBJ1-4; D ambiguous. Germline CDR1 SGHVS, CDR2 FNYEAQ. This CDR3 region has 15 residues. The V end lost 5 bases, the J end lost 4 bases, and 14 bases lay between the germline ends. The CDR3: CASSPWTGLNEKLFF. In nucleotides, the CDR3 is TGTGCCAGCAGCCCCTGGACGGGTCTTAATGAAAAACTGTTTTTT. Drawing the rest from reference TRBV7-6 and TRBJ1-4, the complete variable domain is GAGVSQSPRYKVTKRGQDVALRCDPISGHVSLYWYRQALGQGPEFLTYFNYEAQQDKSGLPNDRFSAERPEGSISTLTIQRTEQRDSAMYRCASSPWTGLNEKLFFGSGTQLSVL.

The gene calls are TRBV19 and TRBJ1-4; D uncertain. Trimming shortened V by 5 bases and J by 3 bases, and 16 bases separated the two germline ends. Germline V gene lookup returns CDR1 LNHDA and CDR2 SQIVND (reference sequence). There are 16 residues in the CDR3. CDR3 sequence (DNA): TGTGCCAGTAGTTCCTATTCGGGTCTGGCTAATGAAAAACTGTTTTTT. It specifies CASSSYSGLANEKLFF.

This clonotype was counted a single time. Its ends do not fully match the called genes, so a read error is possible. This chain uses TRBV20-1 with TRBJ2-7; no reliable D call. Germline values: CDR1 DFQATT, CDR2 SNEGSKA (reference sequence). The CDR3 runs 15 residues. The CDR3 protein is CSARDLGQGHYEPYF. The CDR3 DNA is TGCAGTGCTAGAGATCTGGGTCAAGGCCATTACGAGCCGTACTTC.

This clonotype was counted a few times. V is TRBV7-9 and J is TRBJ2-5; possibly TRBD2 for D (5 bases). The CDR3 runs to 18 residues. Germline V lookup: CDR1 SEHNR, CDR2 FQNEAQ (reference sequence). The germline V and J ends were trimmed by 0 bases and 3 bases, with 20 bases remaining between them. The CDR3 nucleotides read TGTGCCAGCAGCTTAGCACGGTCGATCCCGGGGAAAGAAGAGACCCAGTACTTC. Its translation is CASSLARSIPGKEETQYF. Full variable domain (rest looked up from reference TRBV7-9 and TRBJ2-5): DTGVSQNPRHKITKRGQNVTFRCDPISEHNRLYWYRQTLGQGPEFLTYFQNEAQLEKSRLLSDRFSAERPKGSFSTLEIQRTEQGDSAMYLCASSLARSIPGKEETQYFGPGTRLLVL.

This clonotype was detected a few times. This sequence joins TRBV7-2 and TRBJ2-3; D gene uncertain. The CDR3 covers 16 residues. Germline CDR1 is SGHTA and CDR2 is FQGNSA. V was pared by 5 bases and J by 0 bases, with 15 bases between. DNA for the CDR3: TGTGCCAGCAGCGCCTATCTAGATACTAGCACAGATACGCAGTATTTT. Translation: CASSAYLDTSTDTQYF.

This clonotype was detected ten times or more. This sequence joins TRBV7-9 and TRBJ2-7; possibly TRBD2 for D (5 bases). Trimming left V 5 bases short and J 0 bases short, with 14 bases between. CDR3 size: 15 residues. CDR1 is SEHNR, CDR2 FQNEAQ, per germline (reference sequence). CDR3 residues: CASSRSEGFSYEQYF. In nucleotides, the CDR3 is TGTGCCAGCAGCCGCTCTGAGGGTTTCTCCTACGAGCAGTACTTC.

This clonotype occurred a few times. The chain carries TRBV19 and TRBJ1-1, with a possible D match to TRBD1 (6 bases). Germline V gives CDR1 LNHDA, CDR2 SQIVND (reference sequence). Trimming stripped 2 bases from V and 3 bases from J, with 13 bases between. This CDR3 has 15 residues. Here the CDR3 reads CASSITPRGYTEAFF. Here the CDR3 DNA reads TGTGCCAGTAGTATAACCCCCAGGGGATACACTGAAGCTTTCTTT. The complete variable domain, with remaining parts taken from reference TRBV19 and TRBJ1-1, reads DGGITQSPKYLFRKEGQNVTLSCEQNLNHDAMYWYRQDPGQGLRLIYYSQIVNDFQKGDIAEGYSVSREKKESFPLTVTSAQKNPTAFYLCASSITPRGYTEAFFGQGTRLTVV.

Points on this clonotype: This may be a read error, as it is one base from a much larger clone. This chain joins TRBV19 and TRBJ2-7; maybe TRBD2 (6 bases). The V and J ends lost 3 bases and 10 bases respectively, with 13 bases between them. The CDR3 has 12 amino acids. CDR1 and CDR2 from the germline V gene are LNHDA and SQIVND (reference sequence). In nucleotides, the CDR3 is TGTGCCAGTAGTATCGGAGGGAGTGATCAGTACTTC. Its protein is CASSIGGSDQYF.

In its sample, this clonotype was seen many times. V usage is TRBV7-9 and J usage is TRBJ1-2; maybe TRBD1 (5 bases). Germline V gene data show CDR1 as SEHNR and CDR2 as FQNEAQ (reference sequence). There are 15 residues in the CDR3. The V end lost 2 bases, the J end lost 0 bases, and 10 bases lay between the germline ends. The CDR3 sequence is CASSLSGQPNYGYTF. CDR3 coding DNA: TGTGCCAGCAGCTTATCAGGGCAGCCTAACTATGGCTACACCTTC.

The chain has TRBV4-1 and TRBJ1-1; D unresolved. The germline V gene has CDR1 MGHRA and CDR2 YSYEKL. The CDR3 has 13 amino acids. Trimming removed 2 bases at V and 5 bases at J, with 9 bases between. The CDR3 here is CASSQWEGTEAFF. In DNA form, the CDR3 reads TGCGCCAGCAGCCAATGGGAAGGGACTGAAGCTTTCTTT.